These 7 T cell receptor beta chains originate from one sample sequenced in a study of regulatory T cells in long-lasting Graves disease. Documented time point: persistent/refractory GD, antithyroid drugs over 5 years with positive TRAb. Scientists built the TCR library using RNA that was extracted from PBMCs. Combining iRepertoire HTBI primers with Arm-PCR of CDR3 regions, the authors built TCR beta libraries. TCRdb called the multiplex PCR reads again in MiXCR, with one record for every CDR3 protein. The data show 400,000 to 450,000 distinct CDR3 sequences, around a quarter seen once. The source material was peripheral blood mononuclear cells (PBMCs), sampled when the disease was refractory, from a patient treated with antithyroid drugs. These receptors all come from a female donor with Graves disease.

This clonotype has more than one count but fewer than ten. J is TRBJ2-7 and V is TRBV18; tentatively, D is TRBD2 (5 bases). CDR1 KGHSH and CDR2 LQKENI come from the germline V gene. Trimming cost V 2 bases and J 2 bases, with 7 bases left between them. The CDR3 is 13 amino acids. This CDR3 reads CASSPDYPYEQYF. The CDR3 DNA is TGTGCCAGCTCACCAGACTACCCCTACGAGCAGTACTTC.

The V and J genes are TRBV30 and TRBJ2-4, with 7 bases that match TRBD2. This CDR3 contains 13 residues. V gave up 1 base and J gave up 7 bases; unmatched junction bases: 4. Germline CDR1 is GTSNPN and CDR2 is SVGIG (reference sequence). As DNA, the CDR3 is TGTGCCTGGAGTGGGGGGGGGAGGAACATTCAGTACTTC. Protein sequence: CAWSGGGRNIQYF. Combining the CDR3 with reference TRBV30 and TRBJ2-4 gives the whole variable domain SQTIHQWPATLVQPVGSPLSLECTVEGTSNPNLYWYRQAAGRGLQLLFYSVGIGQISSEVPQNLSASRPQDRQFILSSKKLLLSDSGFYLCAWSGGGRNIQYFGAGTRLSVL.

This clonotype came up a few times. This chain connects TRBV30 to TRBJ2-7; 7 bases agree with TRBD1. Unmatched junction bases numbered 13, after V lost 1 base and J lost 4 bases. The germline V gene has CDR1 GTSNPN and CDR2 SVGIG (reference sequence). The CDR3 consists of 16 residues. CDR3 DNA: TGTGCCTGGAGTGGACGACTCGACAGGGTCGTGTACGAGCAGTACTTC. It translates to CAWSGRLDRVVYEQYF.

This clonotype was seen a few times. The V gene is TRBV5-1, the J gene TRBJ2-7, with 10 positions matching TRBD1. V lost 0 bases, J lost 5 bases, and 5 bases stayed unmatched. CDR1 is SGHRS and CDR2 is YFSETQ in the germline V gene. The length of the CDR3 is 15 residues. The CDR3 protein is CASSLGQGAFDEQYF. In DNA form, the CDR3 reads TGCGCCAGCAGCTTGGGACAGGGGGCGTTCGACGAGCAGTACTTC. The full variable domain, its missing parts supplied by reference TRBV5-1 and TRBJ2-7, is KAGVTQTPRYLIKTRGQQVTLSCSPISGHRSVSWYQQTPGQGLQFLFEYFSETQRNKGNFPGRFSGRQFSNSRSEMNVSTLELGDSALYLCASSLGQGAFDEQYFGPGTRLTVT.

In this sample, this clonotype turned up many times. This rearrangement joins TRBV18 to TRBJ1-1, with 9 bases that match TRBD1. V shed 1 base and J 3 bases; nucleotides not matched to a gene: 0. The CDR3 totals 14 residues. Looked up from germline, CDR1 is KGHSH and CDR2 is LQKENI. CDR3 protein: CASSPRTGDTEAFF. CDR3 sequence (DNA): TGTGCCAGCTCACCACGGACAGGGGACACTGAAGCTTTCTTT.

The chain couples TRBV5-8 to TRBJ1-1, with D tentatively TRBD1 (6 bases). The CDR3 is made up of 12 amino acids. Germline loops: CDR1 SGHTS, CDR2 YDEGEE. Trimming pared 1 base from V and 7 bases from J, leaving 8 bases between. This CDR3 is CASSLNRVEAFF. In DNA, the CDR3 is TGTGCCAGCAGCTTGAACAGGGTTGAAGCTTTCTTT.

This clonotype was seen ten or more times. This sequence joins TRBV3-1 and TRBJ1-1, with 7 bases fitting TRBD1. V shed 2 bases and J 0 bases; nucleotides not matched to a gene: 6. Per the germline V gene, CDR1 is LGHDT and CDR2 is YNNKEL (reference sequence). This CDR3 is built from 16 residues. CDR3 bases: TGTGCCAGCAGCCAACGGACAGGTAACATGAACACTGAAGCTTTCTTT. Its translation: CASSQRTGNMNTEAFF.